These 8 T cell receptor beta chains were sequenced from one sample in a study of cytomegalovirus exposure and HLA in healthy donors. In the PCR, 60 Vbeta and 13 Jbeta primers were used. Some clones are missing from TCRdb's copy, which holds only in-frame ones; the method was immunoSEQ multiplex PCR. Counted here are approximately 150,000 clones, 84% occurring once; the ten biggest clones make up almost 2.5%. The sequenced material came from PBMCs. These receptors came from a boy aged 2-15 years in good health and CMV-seronegative.

The rearrangement links TRBV2 to TRBJ2-1, with 12 bases aligning to TRBD1. Unmatched junction bases numbered 20, after V lost 4 bases and J lost 4 bases. Germline CDR1 reads SNHLY; CDR2 reads FYNNEI. CDR3 length: 21 residues. The CDR3 region has the DNA TGTGCCAGCAGTGGGGTCCGGGACAGGGGGCGAGGCGGGGGGTTTTACAATGAGCAGTTCTTC. Translating it yields CASSGVRDRGRGGGFYNEQFF.

V and J are TRBV6-1 and TRBJ1-6; the D is unclear. V lost 6 bases and J lost 7, with 16 bases in between. Per the germline V gene, CDR1 is MNHNS and CDR2 is SASEGT. The CDR3 covers 15 residues. The CDR3 DNA reads TGTGCCAGCAGGACCCGCACAGTTTTAAATTCACCCCTCCACTTT. Translation gives CASRTRTVLNSPLHF.

The chain joins TRBV4-2 to TRBJ2-7; 7 nucleotides align to TRBD2. Trimming removed 2 bases from V and 5 bases from J; junction bases left unmatched: 6. CDR1 is LGHNA, CDR2 YNFKEQ, per germline. This CDR3 has 14 amino acids. The CDR3 coding sequence is TGTGCCAGCAGCCAACCTGGACTAGAGAACGAGCAGTACTTC. It translates to CASSQPGLENEQYF.

CDR3 nucleotide sequence: TGTGCCAGCAGCTTAGCTTGGGCGGGGGACAAAGAGCAGTACTTC. It is translated as CASSLAWAGDKEQYF. The gene calls are TRBV7-2 and TRBJ2-7; D is perhaps TRBD2 (7 bases). V lost 0 bases to trimming and J lost 7 bases, with 16 bases between them. From germline, CDR1 is SGHTA and CDR2 FQGNSA. The CDR3 covers 15 residues.

This chain uses TRBV4-2 with TRBJ1-1; 7 bases are shared with TRBD1. Trimming at V came to 2 bases and at J to 1 base, leaving 7 bases not matched to a gene. The CDR3 covers 16 residues. Germline V lookup: CDR1 LGHNA, CDR2 YNFKEQ. The CDR3: CASSQTPGQPNTEAFF. CDR3 nucleotide sequence: TGTGCCAGCAGCCAAACCCCGGGACAGCCGAACACTGAAGCTTTCTTT.

The rearrangement links TRBV19 to TRBJ1-1; D is uncertain. This CDR3 region has 15 residues. The germline V gene encodes CDR1 LNHDA and CDR2 SQIVND (reference sequence). Trimming stripped 4 bases from V and 0 bases from J, with 12 bases between. CDR3 in DNA: TGTGCCAGTAGTACCGCGGGTTCCGTGAACACTGAAGCTTTCTTT. It encodes CASSTAGSVNTEAFF.

This chain connects TRBV28 to TRBJ2-7; maybe TRBD2 (5 bases). V was trimmed by 5 bases and J by 3 bases, leaving 20 bases between them. CDR1 is MDHEN and CDR2 is SYDVKM in the germline V gene. There are 16 residues in the CDR3. CDR3 residues: CASSLDSTDYNYEQYF. In DNA, the CDR3 is TGTGCCAGCAGTCTAGACTCGACTGACTATAACTACGAGCAGTACTTC. Based on the CDR3 plus reference TRBV28 and TRBJ2-7, the full variable domain is DVKVTQSSRYLVKRTGEKVFLECVQDMDHENMFWYRQDPGLGLRLIYFSYDVKMKEKGDIPEGYSVSREKKERFSLILESASTNQTSMYLCASSLDSTDYNYEQYFGPGTRLTVT.

This clone was counted between two and nine times. V and J are TRBV6-6 and TRBJ2-7, with D maybe TRBD2 (5 bases). V lost 6 bases and J 2 bases, leaving 14 bases between the germline ends. Germline V lookup: CDR1 MNHNY, CDR2 SVGAGI (reference sequence). The CDR3 covers 14 residues. DNA for the CDR3: TGTGCCAGCAGGACGCTCGGGGTCCCCTACGAGCAGTACTTC. Encoded protein: CASRTLGVPYEQYF.